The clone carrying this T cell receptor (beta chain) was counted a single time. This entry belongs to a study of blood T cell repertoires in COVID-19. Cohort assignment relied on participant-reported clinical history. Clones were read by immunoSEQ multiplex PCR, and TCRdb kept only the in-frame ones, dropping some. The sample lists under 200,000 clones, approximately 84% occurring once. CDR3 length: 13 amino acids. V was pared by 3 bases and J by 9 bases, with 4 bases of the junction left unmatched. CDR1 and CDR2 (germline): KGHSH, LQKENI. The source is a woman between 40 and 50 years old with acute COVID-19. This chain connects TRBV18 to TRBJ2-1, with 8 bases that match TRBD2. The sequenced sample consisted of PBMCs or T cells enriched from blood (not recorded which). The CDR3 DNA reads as TGTGCCAGCTCACCTCCCGGGACTAGTGAGCAGTTCTTC. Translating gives CASSPPGTSEQFF.